This T cell receptor (beta chain) was sequenced for a study of cytomegalovirus exposure and HLA in healthy donors. Study in general: A preliminary data release comprised tens of millions of unique TCRs obtained from HLA-typed donors. Study conclusions and caveats: Being productive about 87% or about 30% of the time was typical of most TCR beta V segments in an earlier analysis. Researchers catalogued some 160 TCR beta chains as cytomegalovirus-associated. In vitro, a few CMV-associated chains proved specific for CMV antigens.

Points on this clone: What it binds is unknown.

The germline gives CDR1 SQVTM, CDR2 ANQGSEA. V gave up 1 base and J gave up 3 bases; unmatched junction bases: 6. The CDR3 has 15 residues. The study ran its PCR with 60 Vbeta and 13 Jbeta primers. Repertoires were generated with immunoSEQ multiplex PCR, while TCRdb's copy carries only in-frame clones and drops some. The sample shows over 150,000 clones, around 72% of them seen only once. Sequencing was done on a sample of PBMCs. The chain combines TRBV29-1 with TRBJ1-2; 9 bases are shared with TRBD1. The TCR sequence derives from a man aged 18 to 29 in good health and CMV-seronegative. CDR3 coding DNA: TGCAGCGTTGAAGCCCGGGACAGGGCGTACTATGGCTACACCTTC. Protein sequence: CSVEARDRAYYGYTF.